This entry lists 28 T cell receptor beta chains sequenced from one sample in a study of T cell responses to AZD1222 COVID-19 vaccine. Profiled with immunoSEQ multiplex PCR; TCRdb holds only in-frame clones, not every one. The data hold approximately 120,000 clones, with about 87% observed a single time. The input for sequencing was peripheral blood, taken on day 0 of AZD1222 vaccination. The receptors come from an adult in good health.

J is TRBJ1-3 and V is TRBV7-9, with a tentative D call TRBD1 (5 bases). The germline gives CDR1 SEHNR, CDR2 FQNEAQ (reference sequence). The CDR3 consists of 13 residues. Trimming cost V 4 bases and J 4 bases, with 8 bases left between them. The CDR3 coding sequence is TGTGCCAGCAGCTGGGACCCCGGAAACACCATATATTTT. This gives the protein CASSWDPGNTIYF.

The gene calls are TRBV2 and TRBJ1-2; D remains ambiguous. The CDR3 sequence is 15 residues long. Germline values: CDR1 SNHLY, CDR2 FYNNEI. V lost 0 bases and J 4 bases, leaving 12 bases between the germline ends. Written as DNA, the CDR3 is TGTGCCAGCAGTGAAGCGGAAGGGCGGGCCTATGGCTACACCTTC. It codes for CASSEAEGRAYGYTF.

The gene calls are TRBV15 and TRBJ2-3; TRBD2 matches 7 bases. V lost 0 bases to trimming and J lost 4 bases; unmatched junction nucleotides: 10. Germline assignment: CDR1 LNHNV and CDR2 YYDKDF (reference sequence). CDR3 length: 17 residues. CDR3 coding DNA: TGTGCCACCAGCAGAGAAAAAGCGGGGTTTTTTCCAGATACGCAGTATTTT. Its protein is CATSREKAGFFPDTQYF.

This clone was found a few times. The chain employs TRBV24-1 and TRBJ2-5; no reliable D call. CDR3 size: 12 residues. Trimming took 10 bases from V and 1 from J, leaving 9 bases between them. CDR1 is KGHDR and CDR2 is SFDVKD in the germline V gene. CDR3 bases: TGTGCCACGGAGAGCCGCCAAGAGACCCAGTACTTC. Translating gives CATESRQETQYF.

The chain has TRBV18 and TRBJ2-5, with 8 bases lining up with TRBD1. This CDR3 is 16 amino acids long. Germline V gene data show CDR1 as KGHSH and CDR2 as LQKENI. With V trimmed by 4 bases and J by 5 bases, 12 bases remained unmatched. The CDR3 region is CASSQGQGVVSETQYF. The CDR3 DNA follows: TGTGCCAGCTCACAAGGACAGGGAGTGGTTTCGGAGACCCAGTACTTC.

CDR3 loop: CASSVGLRSYEQYF. CDR3 coding DNA: TGTGCCAGCAGCGTGGGACTCCGCTCCTACGAGCAGTACTTC. The chain recombines TRBV9 with TRBJ2-7, with D possibly being TRBD2 (6 bases). The CDR3 has 14 amino acids. The germline V gene encodes CDR1 SGDLS and CDR2 YYNGEE. V was trimmed by 2 bases and J by 0 bases, leaving 9 bases between them.

V gene TRBV7-9 combines with J gene TRBJ2-7; D might be TRBD2 (5 bases). Trimming removed 4 bases from V and 4 bases from J, with 17 bases in between. CDR3 size: 15 residues. Germline-derived CDR1 and CDR2 are SEHNR and FQNEAQ (reference sequence). CDR3 protein: CASSYPTGSLYEQYF. The CDR3 coding sequence is TGTGCCAGCAGCTATCCGACGGGGAGTCTATACGAGCAGTACTTC.

This chain joins TRBV5-1 and TRBJ2-5; 7 nucleotides align to TRBD1. The V gene's germline CDR1 is SGHRS and CDR2 YFSETQ. This CDR3 is 14 amino acids long. V dropped 6 bases and J dropped 5; count of bases not matched to a gene: 10. The CDR3, as DNA: TGCGCCAGCATGCGACAGGGCATGAGGGAGACCCAGTACTTC. This encodes CASMRQGMRETQYF.

This chain connects TRBV29-1 to TRBJ1-2, with D maybe TRBD1 (6 bases). V dropped 0 bases and J dropped 7 bases, with 12 bases sitting between them. Germline V gene data show CDR1 as SQVTM and CDR2 as ANQGSEA. The CDR3 is 13 residues long. The CDR3 coding sequence is TGCAGCGTTGAAGACAGGGGTGATGGTGGCTACACCTTC. This translates into CSVEDRGDGGYTF.

The CDR3 DNA sequence: TGTGCCAGCTCACCAGCGGGAGAAGGGACAGATACGCAGTATTTT. Translated: CASSPAGEGTDTQYF. V usage is TRBV18 and J usage is TRBJ2-3; 7 bases align to TRBD2. J gave up 3 bases and V 2 bases, and 5 bases lay outside the gene matches. This CDR3 spans 15 amino acids. The germline CDR1 and CDR2 sequences are KGHSH and LQKENI.

The V gene is TRBV11-2, the J gene TRBJ1-1; no clear D gene. Germline V gene data show CDR1 as SGHAT and CDR2 as FQNNGV. Trimming shortened V by 1 base and J by 8 bases, and 8 bases separated the two germline ends. CDR3 length equals 12 residues. DNA for the CDR3: TGTGCCAGCAGCTTAGGAATGTTGGAAGCTTTCTTT. Translation gives CASSLGMLEAFF. Drawing the rest from reference TRBV11-2 and TRBJ1-1, the complete variable domain is EAGVAQSPRYKIIEKRQSVAFWCNPISGHATLYWYQQILGQGPKLLIQFQNNGVVDDSQLPKDRFSAERLKGVDSTLKIQPAKLEDSAVYLCASSLGMLEAFFGQGTRLTVV.

The chain combines TRBV11-3 with TRBJ2-2, with 7 positions matching TRBD2. The germline gives CDR1 SGHNT, CDR2 YENEEA. V shed 5 bases, J shed 5 bases, and the junction held 5 bases outside the gene matches. The CDR3 covers 14 residues. The CDR3 protein is CASSPPGGTGELFF. CDR3 DNA sequence: TGTGCCAGCAGCCCCCCGGGGGGAACCGGGGAGCTGTTTTTT.

This sequence joins TRBV2 and TRBJ2-2; D unclear. Germline V gene lookup returns CDR1 SNHLY and CDR2 FYNNEI. The germline V and J ends were trimmed by 5 bases and 0 bases, with 4 bases remaining between them. The CDR3 loop spans 13 amino acids. The CDR3 DNA reads as TGTGCCAGCAGTTACGCGAACACCGGGGAGCTGTTTTTT. Translation gives CASSYANTGELFF.

The rearrangement links TRBV2 to TRBJ2-5; 10 bases are shared with TRBD2. Germline trimming cut 7 bases from V and 10 bases from J; bases unmatched to any gene: 12. This CDR3 contains 14 residues. Germline CDR1 and CDR2: SNHLY and FYNNEI. The CDR3 sequence is CASIGASGGPGQYF. The DNA for the CDR3 is TGTGCCAGCATCGGCGCTAGCGGGGGTCCGGGCCAGTACTTC. Drawing the rest from reference TRBV2 and TRBJ2-5, the complete variable domain is EPEVTQTPSHQVTQMGQEVILRCVPISNHLYFYWYRQILGQKVEFLVSFYNNEISEKSEIFDDQFSVERPDGSNFTLKIRSTKLEDSAMYFCASIGASGGPGQYFGPGTRLLVL.

The chain carries TRBV7-2 and TRBJ2-6; possible D gene TRBD1, 6 bases. The CDR3 runs 17 residues. V lost 4 bases, J lost 1 base, and 14 bases lay in between. The germline CDR1 and CDR2 sequences are SGHTA and FQGNSA. CDR3 in DNA: TGTGCCAGCAGCTACAGGGCGGTTGGTTCTGGGGCCAACGTCCTGACTTTC. The encoded protein is CASSYRAVGSGANVLTF.

The sample holds one count of this clone. The V call is TRBV7-8, the J call TRBJ2-3; perhaps TRBD2 as D (5 bases). CDR3 size: 17 residues. The ends were cut back, 6 bases at V and 1 base at J, with 20 bases in the middle. Germline lookup yields CDR1 SGHVS and CDR2 FQNEAQ. In DNA, the CDR3 is TGTGCCAGCAGTAAAGCTCCGGGAAACCGGGGCACAGATACGCAGTATTTT. Its translation is CASSKAPGNRGTDTQYF. The whole variable domain, filled in from reference TRBV7-8 and TRBJ2-3, reads GAGVSQSPRYKVAKRGQDVALRCDPISGHVSLFWYQQALGQGPEFLTYFQNEAQLDKSGLPSDRFFAERPEGSVSTLKIQRTQQEDSAVYLCASSKAPGNRGTDTQYFGPGTRLTVL.

The gene calls are TRBV24-1 and TRBJ1-4; no firm D call. CDR1 KGHDR and CDR2 SFDVKD come from the germline V gene. The CDR3 contains 14 residues. The V end was cut by 3 bases, the J end by 5 bases, with 9 bases between. The CDR3 sequence: CATSDGKPNEKLFF. In DNA form, the CDR3 reads TGTGCCACCAGTGATGGGAAGCCCAATGAAAAACTGTTTTTT.

The chain links TRBV19 to TRBJ2-3; tentative D call: TRBD2 (7 bases). Trimming stripped 9 bases from V and 2 bases from J, with 18 bases between. The CDR3 spans 15 residues. Germline V gives CDR1 LNHDA, CDR2 SQIVND (reference sequence). The CDR3, as DNA: TGTGCCAGCAAAAGGGGGGGGTCCCCCACAGATACGCAGTATTTT. Amino acid sequence: CASKRGGSPTDTQYF.

This chain uses TRBV3-1 (or the pseudogene TRBV3-2) with TRBJ2-7; D ambiguous. With 0 bases removed from V and 3 bases from J, the gap between germline ends came to 9 bases. This CDR3 region has 14 residues. Per the germline V gene, CDR1 is LGHDT and CDR2 is YNNKEL (reference sequence). The CDR3 sequence is CASSQDGWGYEQYF. In DNA form, the CDR3 reads TGTGCCAGCAGCCAAGACGGGTGGGGCTACGAGCAGTACTTC.

This chain connects TRBV4-2 to TRBJ1-2, with no clear D. This CDR3 has 16 residues. Trimming took off 0 bases at V and 3 bases at J, with 14 bases between the two ends. Germline CDR1 is LGHNA and CDR2 is YNFKEQ. CDR3 residues: CASSQEVREGDYGYTF. The CDR3 DNA is TGTGCCAGCAGCCAAGAGGTCCGGGAGGGTGACTATGGCTACACCTTC.

The rearrangement links TRBV30 to TRBJ2-7; the D is unclear. The CDR3 extends over 17 amino acids. Germline V gives CDR1 GTSNPN, CDR2 SVGIG (reference sequence). Trimming removed 3 bases from V and 0 bases from J, with 21 bases in between. The CDR3 reads CAWSVPWQVPSSYEQYF. CDR3 coding DNA: TGTGCCTGGAGCGTACCATGGCAGGTCCCGAGCTCCTACGAGCAGTACTTC.

The rearrangement uses TRBV5-4 and TRBJ2-7; D uncertain. CDR1 is SGHNT, CDR2 YYREEE, per germline (reference sequence). The CDR3 totals 15 residues. The V end lost 0 bases, the J end lost 0 bases, and 10 bases lay between the germline ends. The CDR3 reads CASSLDARPSYEQYF. CDR3 bases: TGTGCCAGCAGCTTGGACGCGCGCCCCTCCTACGAGCAGTACTTC.

The gene calls are TRBV20-1 and TRBJ2-6; D uncertain. V lost 3 bases and J 2 bases, leaving 2 bases between the germline ends. CDR3 length equals 12 residues. From germline, CDR1 is DFQATT and CDR2 SNEGSKA (reference sequence). CDR3 loop: CSASPGANVLTF. The DNA of the CDR3 is TGCAGTGCTAGTCCTGGGGCCAACGTCCTGACTTTC.

V is TRBV29-1 and J is TRBJ2-1, with 12 bases identical to TRBD2. CDR3 length equals 15 residues. V gave up 6 bases and J gave up 10 bases; unmatched junction bases: 13. The V gene's germline CDR1 is SQVTM and CDR2 ANQGSEA. This chain's CDR3 is CSVPRSSGGAWEQFF. Here the CDR3 DNA reads TGCAGCGTCCCTAGGTCTAGCGGGGGGGCCTGGGAGCAGTTCTTC.

The V and J genes are TRBV30 and TRBJ1-5; D is undetermined. The CDR3 is made up of 14 amino acids. Germline V gene lookup returns CDR1 GTSNPN and CDR2 SVGIG (reference sequence). V dropped 0 bases and J dropped 1 base, with 7 bases sitting between them. CDR3 loop: CAWSVGRSNQPQHF. CDR3 nucleotides: TGTGCCTGGAGTGTGGGGAGGAGCAATCAGCCCCAGCATTTT.

The DNA for the CDR3 is TGCGCCAGCAGCCAAGATATGTCCAGGGGCCAGCCCCAGCATTTT. Protein product: CASSQDMSRGQPQHF. The chain joins TRBV4-3 to TRBJ1-5; maybe TRBD1 (6 bases). In germline, CDR1 is LGHNA, CDR2 YSLEER. The CDR3 is 15 residues long. V shed 0 bases and J shed 7 bases, with 13 bases lying between them.

In nucleotides, the CDR3 is TGTGCCAGTAGTATAAGTCGTGGGGGGCCTTCAGATACGCAGTATTTT. Translating gives CASSISRGGPSDTQYF. The chain carries TRBV19 and TRBJ2-3; D is possibly TRBD1 or TRBD2 (6 bases each). CDR1 is LNHDA, CDR2 SQIVND, per germline (reference sequence). The CDR3 is 16 amino acids. Between the trimmed V and J ends, which lost 2 bases and 4 bases, there was a span of 16 bases.

This chain links TRBV20-1 with TRBJ1-3; possible D gene TRBD1, 6 bases. CDR1 and CDR2 from the germline V gene are DFQATT and SNEGSKA (reference sequence). This CDR3 has 15 amino acids. V was pared by 3 bases and J by 0 bases, with 12 bases between. In nucleotides, the CDR3 is TGCAGTGCTAGTGGGGACACCGCCTCTGGAAACACCATATATTTT. It is translated as CSASGDTASGNTIYF.